A single sample gave rise to the 9 T cell receptor beta chains below, sequenced in a study of T cells after yellow fever vaccination. MiXCR, run by TCRdb on the 5' RACE reads, gives a single entry per CDR3 protein. The profile covers around 340,000 distinct CDR3 sequences, with 9.5% to 15% appearing a single time and 3.2% taken by the ten largest. This material consisted of CD4+ T cells sorted from PBMCs, taken 15 days after the yellow fever booster vaccination. All receptors come from a man aged 18 to 30 who received the YFV17D yellow fever vaccine.

The chain employs TRBV6-5 and TRBJ1-2; weak D call: TRBD1 (5 bases). There are 17 residues in the CDR3. Trimming pared 4 bases from V and 6 bases from J, leaving 24 bases between. The germline CDR1 and CDR2 sequences are MNHEY and SVGAGI. CDR3 in amino acids: CASSFSFGGSRGDGYTF. The CDR3 bases are TGTGCCAGCAGTTTTTCGTTCGGGGGATCCCGGGGGGATGGCTACACCTTC.

This clonotype showed up just once. The rearrangement joins TRBV4-2 to TRBJ2-5; 12 bases agree with TRBD2. CDR1 and CDR2 (germline): LGHNA, YNFKEQ. Unmatched junction bases numbered 6, after V lost 4 bases and J lost 0 bases. This CDR3 is built from 17 residues. CDR3 sequence (DNA): TGTGCCAGCAGCCGAAGGACTAGCGGGGACTACCAAGAGACCCAGTACTTC. It encodes CASSRRTSGDYQETQYF.

The rearrangement links TRBV7-8 to TRBJ1-2; D possibly corresponds to TRBD1 (6 bases). Trimming took off 1 base at V and 2 bases at J, with 14 bases between the two ends. The V gene's germline CDR1 is SGHVS and CDR2 FQNEAQ. The CDR3 length is 16 residues. The CDR3 DNA reads as TGTGCCAGCAGCTTAGAATTCCGGGGGCCCAACTATGGCTACACCTTC. Translated, it gives CASSLEFRGPNYGYTF.

The genes are TRBV27 and TRBJ1-2; unclear D gene. The germline gives CDR1 MNHEY, CDR2 SMNVEV (reference sequence). This CDR3 spans 13 amino acids. V was pared by 2 bases and J by 6 bases, with 10 bases between. CDR3 nucleotide sequence: TGTGCCAGCAGTTTAAAGGGAGCGGATGGCTACACCTTC. Encoded protein: CASSLKGADGYTF.

The chain joins TRBV2 to TRBJ1-1; D unclear. CDR1 SNHLY and CDR2 FYNNEI come from the germline V gene. V was cut by 6 bases and J by 2 bases, with 10 bases left in between. The CDR3 length is 13 residues. CDR3 loop: CASSRWGNTEAFF. The CDR3 DNA follows: TGTGCCAGCAGCCGCTGGGGTAACACTGAAGCTTTCTTT.

This clonotype was picked up a small number of times. The V gene is TRBV5-1, the J gene TRBJ2-6; unclear D gene. CDR1 and CDR2 from the germline V gene are SGHRS and YFSETQ. V lost 6 bases and J 0 bases, leaving 13 bases between the germline ends. This CDR3 has 16 residues. CDR3 protein: CASKPPPDSGANVLTF. The DNA of the CDR3 is TGCGCCAGCAAACCCCCCCCCGACTCTGGGGCCAACGTCCTGACTTTC.

In this sample, this clonotype turned up many times. This sequence joins TRBV7-2 and TRBJ2-3; 8 bases are shared with TRBD2. With V trimmed by 3 bases and J by 6 bases, 5 bases remained unmatched. The CDR3 loop spans 14 amino acids. The germline gives CDR1 SGHTA, CDR2 FQGNSA. CDR3 in DNA: TGTGCCAGCAGCTTGGGACTAGTAGGGGATACGCAGTATTTT. Protein: CASSLGLVGDTQYF. Full variable domain (outside the CDR3, taken from reference TRBV7-2 and TRBJ2-3): GAGVSQSPSNKVTEKGKDVELRCDPISGHTALYWYRQSLGQGLEFLIYFQGNSAPDKSGLPSDRFSAERTGGSVSTLTIQRTQQEDSAVYLCASSLGLVGDTQYFGPGTRLTVL.

This chain uses TRBV20-1 with TRBJ1-5; possibly TRBD1 for D (5 bases). Trimming pared 5 bases from V and 4 bases from J, leaving 18 bases between. This CDR3 is built from 15 residues. CDR1 is DFQATT, CDR2 SNEGSKA, per germline (reference sequence). The chain's CDR3 is CSARRAGLGNQPQHF. The CDR3 DNA follows: TGCAGTGCTCGAAGGGCAGGGCTGGGAAATCAGCCCCAGCATTTT.

The chain couples TRBV6-1 to TRBJ2-3; D is uncertain. Germline values: CDR1 MNHNS, CDR2 SASEGT. The CDR3 spans 14 residues. The V end was cut by 3 bases, the J end by 0 bases, with 7 bases between. CDR3 residues: CASSESPSTDTQYF. In nucleotides, the CDR3 is TGTGCCAGCAGTGAGTCACCTAGCACAGATACGCAGTATTTT.